The 14 T cell receptor beta chains reported below all come from one sample, sequenced in a study of T cells in Graves' hyperthyroidism and ophthalmopathy. TCR beta CDR3 regions were amplified from RNA. The primer set for the first-round RT-PCR of the TCR CDR3 was HTBI. Via MiXCR, TCRdb re-called the multiplex PCR reads, giving one row per CDR3 protein. The table lists about half a million distinct CDR3 sequences, approximately 23% of them singletons. The sequenced sample consisted of blood. The receptors stem from a woman aged 70-85 years with Graves' ophthalmopathy.

This clonotype was detected only a few times. The CDR3: CASSYDGTGGPFNYEQYF. The CDR3 coding sequence is TGTGCCAGCAGTTACGACGGAACAGGGGGCCCCTTTAACTACGAGCAGTACTTC. This sequence joins TRBV6-2 or TRBV6-3 and TRBJ2-7, with 9 bases aligning to TRBD1. The CDR3 runs to 18 residues. Germline lookup yields CDR1 MNHEY and CDR2 SVGEGT. The junction had 14 bases not matched to a gene; V was cut back by 2 bases and J by 3 bases.

This CDR3 reads CSAATGTMNTGELFF. CDR3 nucleotide sequence: TGCAGCGCTGCTACCGGGACTATGAACACCGGGGAGCTGTTTTTT. The genes are TRBV29-1 and TRBJ2-2; 7 bases fit TRBD2. From germline, CDR1 is SQVTM and CDR2 ANQGSEA. The CDR3 is made up of 15 amino acids. Trimming cost V 7 bases and J 1 base; bases outside gene matches: 9.

This clonotype was observed many times. The junction departs from the called germline gene at one end, perhaps through a read error. The rearrangement joins TRBV20-1 to TRBJ2-3; 9 positions agree with TRBD2. The CDR3 is made up of 15 amino acids. Germline CDR1 reads DFQATT; CDR2 reads SNEGSKA (reference sequence). The CDR3, as DNA: TGCAGTGCTCGAGATAGCGGGAGTGGCACAGATACGCAGTATTTT. Translated: CSARDSGSGTDTQYF.

This chain joins TRBV6-2 or TRBV6-3 and TRBJ2-3; 7 bases line up with TRBD2. The junction had 4 bases not matched to a gene; V was cut back by 5 bases and J by 2 bases. The germline V gene has CDR1 MNHEY and CDR2 SVGEGT. This CDR3 has 14 residues. In DNA form, the CDR3 reads TGTGCCAGCAGTCTAGCGGTTTACACAGATACGCAGTATTTT. It encodes CASSLAVYTDTQYF.

The chain combines TRBV10-3 with TRBJ2-3; TRBD1 or TRBD2 may be the D gene (5 bases each). Germline assignment: CDR1 ENHRY and CDR2 SYGVKD. V dropped 6 bases and J dropped 0 bases, with 22 bases sitting between them. The length of the CDR3 is 18 residues. Here the CDR3 reads CAISTGTVSGTSTDTQYF. CDR3 DNA: TGTGCCATCAGCACCGGGACGGTAAGCGGAACTAGCACAGATACGCAGTATTTT.

V and J are TRBV5-5 and TRBJ1-1; maybe TRBD1 (5 bases). The germline gives CDR1 SGHKS, CDR2 YYEKEE (reference sequence). The V and J ends lost 0 bases and 3 bases respectively, with 12 bases between them. This CDR3 comprises 15 residues. The CDR3 loop is CASSLDLTAYTEAFF. In nucleotides, the CDR3 is TGTGCCAGCAGCTTGGACTTGACAGCTTACACTGAAGCTTTCTTT.

This clonotype has at least ten counts. An end of the junction does not agree with germline; a read error may underlie this. The chain employs TRBV7-9 and TRBJ1-5; no clear D. Germline V gives CDR1 SEHNR, CDR2 FQNEAQ (reference sequence). The CDR3 contains 13 residues. The CDR3 loop is CASSLVSNQPQHF. As DNA, the CDR3 is TGTGCCAGCAGTTTAGTTAGCAATCAGCCCCAGCATTTT. Filled out from reference TRBV7-9 and TRBJ1-5, the complete variable domain reads DTGVSQNPRHKITKRGQNVTFRCDPISEHNRLYWYRQTLGQGPEFLTYFQNEAQLEKSRLLSDRFSAERPKGSFSTLEIQRTEQGDSAMYLCASSLVSNQPQHFGDGTRLSIL.

J is TRBJ2-1 and V is TRBV3-1; D tentatively fits TRBD1 or TRBD2 (5 bases each). This CDR3 region has 14 residues. The V and J ends lost 2 bases and 6 bases respectively, with 11 bases between them. CDR1 LGHDT and CDR2 YNNKEL come from the germline V gene (reference sequence). Here the CDR3 reads CASSQRGAGNEQFF. CDR3 nucleotide sequence: TGTGCCAGCAGCCAAAGGGGCGCGGGCAATGAGCAGTTCTTC.

This clonotype was found a few times. The chain is built from TRBV10-1 and TRBJ1-1, with unresolved D. The germline CDR1 and CDR2 sequences are WNHNN and SYGVQD (reference sequence). Trimming left V 9 bases short and J 4 bases short, with 9 bases between. This CDR3 is built from 11 residues. Here the CDR3 reads CARKGVTEAFF. DNA of the CDR3: TGCGCCAGGAAGGGCGTCACTGAAGCTTTCTTT.

With regard to this clonotype: This may arise from a read error, as a much more abundant clone is one base away. V is TRBV7-3 and J is TRBJ2-5; D is unresolved. The CDR3 has 13 amino acids. V lost 0 bases to trimming and J lost 5 bases, with 7 bases between them. Germline CDR1 SGHTA, CDR2 FQGTGA. As DNA, the CDR3 is TGTGCCAGCAGCTTAACGTCGGATGAGACCCAGTACTTC. Protein sequence: CASSLTSDETQYF.

This chain links TRBV30 with TRBJ2-2, with D possibly TRBD2 on 5 matching bases. The V end was cut by 0 bases, the J end by 1 base, with 9 bases between. There are 15 residues in the CDR3. Per germline, CDR1 GTSNPN and CDR2 SVGIG (reference sequence). The CDR3 loop is CAWSVGAVNTGELFF. CDR3 bases: TGTGCCTGGAGTGTGGGAGCGGTGAACACCGGGGAGCTGTTTTTT.

The chain couples TRBV7-9 to TRBJ2-3; 14 bases match TRBD2. The CDR3 covers 20 residues. After removal of 5 bases from V and 2 bases from J, the junction contained 15 bases not matched to a gene. The germline V gene encodes CDR1 SEHNR and CDR2 FQNEAQ (reference sequence). CDR3 amino acids: CASSKGTSGGSFDDTDTQYF. The CDR3 nucleotides are TGTGCCAGCAGCAAGGGGACTAGCGGGGGTAGTTTCGATGACACAGATACGCAGTATTTT.

This sequence joins TRBV7-9 and TRBJ1-2; D remains unclear. The CDR3 has 12 residues. Trimming shortened V by 1 base and J by 8 bases, and 8 bases separated the two germline ends. From germline, CDR1 is SEHNR and CDR2 FQNEAQ (reference sequence). The CDR3 here is CASSLVGSGYTF. For the CDR3, the DNA is TGTGCCAGCAGCTTAGTTGGAAGCGGCTACACCTTC.

CDR3 coding DNA: TGCGCCAGCAGCCATACACAGGTGACTGAAGCTTTCTTT. It specifies CASSHTQVTEAFF. The V and J genes are TRBV4-3 and TRBJ1-1, with TRBD1 as a possible D gene (5 bases). Germline V gives CDR1 LGHNA, CDR2 YSLEER. Trimming pared 3 bases from V and 5 bases from J, leaving 10 bases between. This CDR3 is built from 13 residues.